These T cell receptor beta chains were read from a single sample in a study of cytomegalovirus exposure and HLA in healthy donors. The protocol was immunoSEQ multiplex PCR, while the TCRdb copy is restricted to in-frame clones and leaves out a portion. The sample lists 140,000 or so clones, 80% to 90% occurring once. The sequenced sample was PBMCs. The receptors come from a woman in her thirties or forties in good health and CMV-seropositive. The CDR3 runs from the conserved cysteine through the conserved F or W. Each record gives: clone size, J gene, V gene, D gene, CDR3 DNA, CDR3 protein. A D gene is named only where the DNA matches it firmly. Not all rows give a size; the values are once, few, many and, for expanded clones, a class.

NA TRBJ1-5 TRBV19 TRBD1 TGTGCCAGTAGTGCCAGGGACAGGAGCAATCAGCCCCAGCATTTT CASSARDRSNQPQHF
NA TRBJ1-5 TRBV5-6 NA TGTGCCAGCAGCTCGGGGTTTTATAGCAATCAGCCCCAGCATTTT CASSSGFYSNQPQHF
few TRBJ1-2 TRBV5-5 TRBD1 TGTGCCAGCAGTAGGGACCTCGACAGGGGTACCTTC CASSRDLDRGTF
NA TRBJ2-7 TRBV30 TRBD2 TGTGCCTGGGGGACTAGCGGGGGGCCTCAGTACTTC CAWGTSGGPQYF
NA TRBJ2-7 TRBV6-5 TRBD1 TGTGCCAGCAGTTACCTGGGGACAGGGACCTACGAGCAGTACTTC CASSYLGTGTYEQYF
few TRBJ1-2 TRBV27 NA TGTGCCAGCAGTTCTGGGCTCGGAACTAACTATGGCTACACCTTC CASSSGLGTNYGYTF
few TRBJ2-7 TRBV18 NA TGTGCCAGCTCACCAGAGGGCGGGCACTACGAGCAGTACTTC CASSPEGGHYEQYF
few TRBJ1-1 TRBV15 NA TGTGCCACCAGCAGAGAAAAGTCTATGAACACTGAAGCTTTCTTT CATSREKSMNTEAFF
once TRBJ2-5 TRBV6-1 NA TGTGCCAGCAGTGAAGCCCACCGCGGGGTTGTTTGGGAGACCCAGTACTTC CASSEAHRGVVWETQYF
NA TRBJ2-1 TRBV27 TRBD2 TGTGCCAGCAGTCCCCTCGGACTAGCGGGAGAGCGTGAGCAGTTCTTC CASSPLGLAGEREQFF
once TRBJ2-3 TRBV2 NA TGTGCCAGCAGATCCAAGGCAGGGGCGAGCACAGATACGCAGTATTTT CASRSKAGASTDTQYF
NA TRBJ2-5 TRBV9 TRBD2 TGTGCCAGCAGCGTAGATCTTACGGGGGGGGCCTTGGAGACCCAGTACTTC CASSVDLTGGALETQYF
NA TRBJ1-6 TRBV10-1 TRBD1 TGCGCCATCAAGGGGGCAAATAATTCACCCCTCCACTTT CAIKGANNSPLHF
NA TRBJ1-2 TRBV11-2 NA TGTGCCAGCAGCTTAGAACGGGGGGACTATGGCTACACCTTC CASSLERGDYGYTF
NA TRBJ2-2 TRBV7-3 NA TGTGCCAGCAGCGTACGCGGGCCTTCGAACACCGGGGAGCTGTTTTTT CASSVRGPSNTGELFF
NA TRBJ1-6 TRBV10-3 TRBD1 TGTGCCATCAGTGAAGGGACAGGGGGCTCCTATAATTCACCCCTCCACTTT CAISEGTGGSYNSPLHF
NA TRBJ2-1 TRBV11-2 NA TGTGCCAGCAGCTCCTCACAGGCCTACAATGAGCAGTTCTTC CASSSSQAYNEQFF
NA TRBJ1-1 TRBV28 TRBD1 TGTGCCAGCAGTTCCATGGAGGGGGCGAGGACTGAAGCTTTCTTT CASSSMEGARTEAFF
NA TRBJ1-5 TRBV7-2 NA TGTGCCAGCAGCTTAGATGGCGGCCAGGGTGGCAATCAGCCCCAGCATTTT CASSLDGGQGGNQPQHF
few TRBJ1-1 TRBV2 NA TGTGCCAGCAGTGAACGGGCAGGGGCGGCTGAAGCTTTCTTT CASSERAGAAEAFF
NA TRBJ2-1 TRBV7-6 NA TGTGCCAGCAGCTTCGACAATTTCGACGGCTACAATGAGCAGTTCTTC CASSFDNFDGYNEQFF
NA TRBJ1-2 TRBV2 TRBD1 TGTGCCAGCAGTGAACAGGGGGTTAAGGATGGCTACACCTTC CASSEQGVKDGYTF
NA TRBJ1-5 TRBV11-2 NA TGTGCCAGCAGCTTACTAGGGGGGGCTCGCAATCAGCCCCAGCATTTT CASSLLGGARNQPQHF
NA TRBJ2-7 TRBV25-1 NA TGTGCCAGCAGTGAATACGGTGGAGCGGCCTACGAGCAGTACTTC CASSEYGGAAYEQYF
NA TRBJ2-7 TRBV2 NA TGTGCCAGCAGTTCCTACCTCGCCTCCTACGAGCAGTACTTC CASSSYLASYEQYF
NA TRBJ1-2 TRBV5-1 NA TGCGCCAGCAGCTTGGACGGACAGTCTAACTATGGCTACACCTTC CASSLDGQSNYGYTF
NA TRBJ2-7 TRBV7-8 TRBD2 TGTGCCAGCAGCTCCAGCGGGGGGGTCGGTAACGAGCAGTACTTC CASSSSGGVGNEQYF
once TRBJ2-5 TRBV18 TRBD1 TGTGCCAGCTCACCCGGGACAGGGGACCAGCAGTACTTC CASSPGTGDQQYF
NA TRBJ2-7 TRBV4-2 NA TGTGCCAGCAGCCAAGACGGAGGGGGCTACGAGCAGTACTTC CASSQDGGGYEQYF
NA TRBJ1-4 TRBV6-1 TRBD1 TGTGCCAGCGAATCAGGGGGCGTAGGAGAAAAACTGTTTTTT CASESGGVGEKLFF
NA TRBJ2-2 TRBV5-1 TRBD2 TGCGCCAGCAGCTCGGCGACTAGCGGAACGAACACCGGGGAGCTGTTTTTT CASSSATSGTNTGELFF
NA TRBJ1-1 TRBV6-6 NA TGTGCCAGTGCCTCACTCAACACTGAAGCTTTCTTT CASASLNTEAFF
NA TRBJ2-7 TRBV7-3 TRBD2 TGTGCCAGCAGCTTTACGAGAAGCGGGAAGGGGCCCTACGAGCAGTACTTC CASSFTRSGKGPYEQYF
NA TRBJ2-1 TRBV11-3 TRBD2 TGTGCCAGCAGCCCGCGGACTAGACCCAATGAGCAGTTCTTC CASSPRTRPNEQFF
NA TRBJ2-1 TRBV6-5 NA TGTGCCAGCACCTCGGAGGTGGGGGCTGAGCAGTTCTTC CASTSEVGAEQFF
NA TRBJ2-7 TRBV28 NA TGTGCCAGCAGTTTAGTATACGAGCAGTACTTC CASSLVYEQYF
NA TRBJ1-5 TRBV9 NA TGTGCCAGCAGCGTAGAGTTGAGTCAGCCCCAGCATTTT CASSVELSQPQHF
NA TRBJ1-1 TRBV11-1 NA TGTGCCAGCGTTGGTGGCAGGCCCTTGAACACTGAAGCTTTCTTT CASVGGRPLNTEAFF
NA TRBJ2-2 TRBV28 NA TGTGCCAGCAGTAAAACAGCGAACACCGGGGAGCTGTTTTTT CASSKTANTGELFF
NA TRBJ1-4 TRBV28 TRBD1 TGTGCCAGCAGCCTTAATCCATCCGGCCAGGGGGGTGAAAAACTGTTTTTT CASSLNPSGQGGEKLFF
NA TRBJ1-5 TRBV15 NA TGTGCCACCAGCGGACCCCAGGGAGGTCAGCCCCAGCATTTT CATSGPQGGQPQHF
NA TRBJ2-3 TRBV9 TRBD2 TGTGCCAGCAGCGTCGCCGGGAGGGCAGGCACAGATACGCAGTATTTT CASSVAGRAGTDTQYF
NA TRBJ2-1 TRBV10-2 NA TGCGCCAGCAGTGGGGTTGGGGGCGATGAGCAGTTCTTC CASSGVGGDEQFF
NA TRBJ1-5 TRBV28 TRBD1 TGTGCCAGCAGTTCACCGGACAGGGGGCCCAATCAGCCCCAGCATTTT CASSSPDRGPNQPQHF
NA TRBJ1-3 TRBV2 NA TGTGCCAGCAAGGGGCAGGGAAACACCATATATTTT CASKGQGNTIYF
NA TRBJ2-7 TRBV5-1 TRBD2 TGCGCCAGCAGCTTGACGGGCGGGAGCTCCTACGAGCAGTACTTC CASSLTGGSSYEQYF
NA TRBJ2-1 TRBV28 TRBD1 TGTGCCAGTAGTTCGGCAGGGGGCAGCAATGAGCAGTTCTTC CASSSAGGSNEQFF
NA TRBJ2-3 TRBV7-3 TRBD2 TGTGCCAGCAGCTTAACGTTGGGCGGCCTCGGGGGGGATACGCAGTATTTT CASSLTLGGLGGDTQYF
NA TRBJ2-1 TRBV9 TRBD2 TGTGCCAGCAACCATAGAGGGGGACTAGGGGGCAATGAGCAGTTCTTC CASNHRGGLGGNEQFF
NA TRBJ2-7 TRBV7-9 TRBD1 TGTTCCAGCAGCTTAGCTGCTAGACAGGGGGCTTACGAGCAGTACTTC CSSSLAARQGAYEQYF
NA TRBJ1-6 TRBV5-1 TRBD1 TGCGCCAGCAGCTTGGGGACAGGGTCAAAATCACCCCTCCACTTT CASSLGTGSKSPLHF
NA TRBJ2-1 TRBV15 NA TGTGCCACCAGCAGAGCGTTAGAAGGAGACAATGAGCAGTTCTTC CATSRALEGDNEQFF
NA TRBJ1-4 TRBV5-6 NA TGTGCCAGCAGCTTTACCGGGAAGGCAACTAATGAAAAACTGTTTTTT CASSFTGKATNEKLFF
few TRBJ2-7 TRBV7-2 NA TGTGCCAGCAGCCCTCGGCTAGCGCTGGGGGAGCAGTACTTC CASSPRLALGEQYF